A selection of T cell receptor beta chains follows, all from one sample in a study of T cells in Graves' hyperthyroidism and ophthalmopathy. TCRdb ran MiXCR on the multiplex PCR reads and lists one entry per CDR3 protein. This table has a few hundred thousand distinct CDR3 sequences, roughly 13% appearing once. Source material: blood. Receptors originate from a woman in her twenties or thirties with Graves' hyperthyroidism that later progressed to Graves' ophthalmopathy. The conserved cysteine and the conserved F or W are not part of the CDR3 here. The listing skips clone size in some rows; elsewhere it reads once, few, many or a size class.

j_call cdr3_length clone_size v_call cdr3_aa
TRBJ2-7 13 many TRBV7-2 ASSLRDGPLYEQH
TRBJ1-5 13 many TRBV27 ASSYRGQPNQPQH
TRBJ1-5 12 . TRBV20-1 SAPGLYLNQPQH
TRBJ1-6 12 many TRBV28 ASSLTGYGSPLH
TRBJ2-1 13 many TRBV7-2 ASSPRAVSYNEQF
TRBJ2-2 12 many TRBV7-9 ASSLDTIPGELF
TRBJ2-6 16 many TRBV25-1 ASRPGQGVFSGANVLT
TRBJ1-4 13 many TRBV19 ASSDQGAANEKLF
TRBJ2-7 11 many TRBV29-1 SVRVRLIYEQY
TRBJ1-6 12 many TRBV29-1 SVRPGTSDSPLH
TRBJ2-1 13 many TRBV30 AWKRSQPSYNEQF
TRBJ2-7 14 . TRBV28 ASRHGLAGLSYEQY
TRBJ2-7 13 many TRBV20-1 SARDQETGSSEQY
TRBJ1-5 11 few TRBV6-1 ASTWGGNQPQH
TRBJ1-1 14 many TRBV18 ASSPIGQGQNTEAF